In this sample, the clone carrying this TCR beta chain turned up a few times. This entry is derived from a study of cytomegalovirus exposure and HLA in healthy donors. CDR3 length equals 14 residues. CDR1 SGHTA and CDR2 FQGNSA come from the germline V gene. V was cut by 2 bases and J by 4 bases, with 10 bases left in between. The primer mix had 60 Vbeta and 13 Jbeta primers. Data came from immunoSEQ multiplex PCR; TCRdb stores just in-frame clones and leaves some out. The table lists 100,000 to 150,000 clones, around 80% of them singletons. Sequenced material: PBMCs. The chain uses TRBV7-2 and TRBJ2-3, with D perhaps matching TRBD2 (6 bases). The sequence derives from a female donor in good health and CMV-seronegative. Written as DNA, the CDR3 is TGTGCCAGCAGCTTATACCCTAGCGCAGATACGCAGTATTTT. As protein: CASSLYPSADTQYF.